This paragraph covers one T cell receptor (beta chain) sequence. Sequencing was performed with immunoSEQ multiplex PCR; in TCRdb, only in-frame clones are kept and a portion is missing. The top ten hold about 5% of the sample, which has 290,000 or so clones, about four fifths seen once. This sample is drawn from a study of blood T cell repertoires in COVID-19. About the study: Sources were T cells, B-cell-depleted T cells, or PBMCs; the material itself was cDNA or gDNA.

CDR1 and CDR2 from the germline V gene are ENHRY and SYGVKD. Trimming took 6 bases from V and 5 from J; bases not matched to a gene: 14. CDR3 size: 16 residues. The sequencing input was PBMCs or T cells enriched from blood (not recorded which). J is TRBJ1-1 and V is TRBV10-3, with 8 positions matching TRBD1. The sequence derives from a man in his forties who had been exposed to COVID-19. CDR3 bases: TGTGCCATCAGAACCGGGACAGGAACCGTTGGAACTGAAGCTTTCTTT. It yields the protein CAIRTGTGTVGTEAFF.